This T cell receptor (beta chain) was documented in a study of STAT3 mutations in large granular lymphocyte leukemia. In the study overall: Roughly half the longitudinally sequenced T-LGLL patients had canonical STAT3 mutations. Whole-study results and caveats: Suggested: STAT3 mutation was not the ancestral event for these clonal expansions. TCR clonotype switching after therapy occurred in about 30% of the 18 patients. Every T-LGLL patient had at least one immunodominant TCRbeta clonotype.

This clone was seen only a few times. What it binds is not known. Deletions cut 0 bases from V and 5 bases from J, with 11 bases between. Germline V gene sequence: CDR1 SGHNT, CDR2 YYREEE (reference sequence). The CDR3 spans 14 residues. TCRdb's table, derived via immunoSEQ multiplex PCR, lists solely in-frame clones and lacks some. The table records around 4,100 clones, 62% of them present only once. This chain joins TRBV5-4 and TRBJ2-5; possibly TRBD1 for D (6 bases). The sequencing input was PBMCs. This TCR derives from a human donor with T large granular lymphocyte leukemia. Some clones in this sample may be carry-over from other donors' samples. CDR3 coding DNA: TGTGCCAGCAGCTTGGACAGGGTAGGGGAGACCCAGTACTTC. Its translation: CASSLDRVGETQYF.